A single sample is the source of the 22 T cell receptor beta chains below, sequenced in a study of PD-1 blockade in classical Hodgkin lymphoma. The assay was immunoSEQ multiplex PCR, and TCRdb's table has in-frame clones only and misses some. The table includes around 39,000 clones, 76% detected once. Exposure to brentuximab vedotin varied, and each patient had relapsed following autologous stem cell transplantation. The material was peripheral blood mononuclear cells (PBMCs), obtained before the second cycle of nivolumab. The source is a human donor with classical Hodgkin lymphoma.

The chain recombines TRBV4-3 with TRBJ2-1; D not resolved. The V end was cut by 3 bases, the J end by 8 bases, with 11 bases between. CDR3 size: 13 residues. CDR1 and CDR2 from the germline V gene are LGHNA and YSLEER. The CDR3 loop reads CASSHERRDEQFF. CDR3 nucleotides: TGCGCCAGCAGCCACGAAAGACGGGATGAGCAGTTCTTC.

The sample holds a few counts of this clone. The chain couples TRBV29-1 to TRBJ1-2; possible D gene TRBD1, 5 bases. V was shortened by 4 bases and J by 4 bases, with 10 bases between the two germline ends. The CDR3 loop spans 12 amino acids. Germline V CDR1 and CDR2: SQVTM, ANQGSEA. The CDR3 is CSVGSDTYGYTF. CDR3 DNA: TGCAGCGTTGGGTCGGACACCTATGGCTACACCTTC.

The chain employs TRBV10-2 and TRBJ2-3; 8 bases align to TRBD2. Trimming cost V 3 bases and J 4 bases; bases outside gene matches: 6. This CDR3 region has 15 residues. Germline lookup yields CDR1 WSHSY and CDR2 SAAADI. CDR3 residues: CASSDGGLASDTQYF. Here the CDR3 DNA reads TGCGCCAGCAGTGACGGAGGACTAGCTTCAGATACGCAGTATTTT.

This clone was observed a few times. The rearrangement links TRBV7-9 to TRBJ2-3; D is possibly TRBD1 (5 bases). The germline V gene has CDR1 SEHNR and CDR2 FQNEAQ (reference sequence). The CDR3 has 15 amino acids. The V and J ends lost 0 bases and 4 bases respectively, with 11 bases between them. The CDR3 sequence is CASSLAGLLSDTQYF. As DNA, the CDR3 is TGTGCCAGCAGCTTAGCGGGGCTACTCTCAGATACGCAGTATTTT.

The chain couples TRBV9 to TRBJ2-5; 8 bases map to TRBD2. Germline CDR1 is SGDLS and CDR2 is YYNGEE. Trimming took 7 bases from V and 2 from J; bases not matched to a gene: 10. This CDR3 has 15 residues. CDR3 in amino acids: CASSPGGPKQETQYF. The CDR3 bases are TGTGCCAGCTCACCGGGGGGGCCGAAACAAGAGACCCAGTACTTC.

This clone has a handful of counts. DNA of the CDR3: TGTGCCAGCGAGATAGCGGGGGGGCGTAGCGGGGAGCTGTTTTTT. Residues: CASEIAGGRSGELFF. V gene TRBV6-5 combines with J gene TRBJ2-2; 11 bases align to TRBD2. The CDR3 consists of 15 residues. V gave up 8 bases and J gave up 7 bases; unmatched junction bases: 9. Germline CDR1 is MNHEY and CDR2 is SVGAGI.

This chain joins TRBV5-1 and TRBJ2-2, with D tentatively TRBD1 (7 bases). The CDR3 is 16 residues long. V shed 0 bases and J shed 4 bases, with 13 bases lying between them. Germline V gene data show CDR1 as SGHRS and CDR2 as YFSETQ. In DNA form, the CDR3 reads TGCGCCAGCAGCTTGGGGCCCAGGGGGGCCACCGGGGAGCTGTTTTTT. Encoded protein: CASSLGPRGATGELFF.

Concerning this clone: Relative to the germline gene, one junction end is altered; a read error may explain this. In DNA form, the CDR3 reads TGTGCCAGCAGTGGGGAACGGACTGGAGCTTTCTTT. Protein product: CASSGERTGAFF. This chain joins TRBV2 and TRBJ1-1; D is uncertain. Germline CDR1 reads SNHLY; CDR2 reads FYNNEI. The CDR3 covers 12 residues.

The chain is built from TRBV7-2 and TRBJ2-3; 12 positions agree with TRBD2. V trimming: 5 bases; J trimming: 6 bases; junction bases outside the gene matches: 18. Germline loops: CDR1 SGHTA, CDR2 FQGNSA. This CDR3 has 19 residues. Here the CDR3 reads CASSLGPPTSGGESDTQYF. DNA for the CDR3: TGTGCCAGCAGCCTGGGGCCCCCGACTAGCGGGGGAGAATCCGATACGCAGTATTTT.

The chain employs TRBV7-8 and TRBJ1-5; possibly TRBD1 for D (6 bases). V shed 4 bases and J shed 0 bases, with 10 bases lying between them. The germline CDR1 and CDR2 sequences are SGHVS and FQNEAQ. The CDR3 consists of 15 residues. The CDR3 loop is CASSWGTFSNQPQHF. The CDR3 coding sequence is TGTGCCAGCAGCTGGGGGACATTTAGCAATCAGCCCCAGCATTTT.

The chain is built from TRBV5-8 and TRBJ2-5, with D perhaps TRBD2 (7 bases). Germline V gives CDR1 SGHTS, CDR2 YDEGEE. Trimming removed 2 bases from V and 4 bases from J, with 15 bases in between. CDR3 length equals 15 residues. The DNA of the CDR3 is TGTGCCAGCAGCTTACAGGGCGGCGGGGGAGAGACCCAGTACTTC. Translating gives CASSLQGGGGETQYF.

This clone was seen a few times. The rearrangement links TRBV2 to TRBJ1-2; tentative D call: TRBD1 (6 bases). With 0 bases removed from V and 6 bases from J, the gap between germline ends came to 14 bases. Looked up from germline, CDR1 is SNHLY and CDR2 is FYNNEI. This CDR3 contains 15 residues. CDR3 loop: CASSEAGGRVDGYTF. CDR3 nucleotides: TGTGCCAGCAGTGAAGCAGGGGGACGTGTCGATGGCTACACCTTC.

The chain couples TRBV19 to TRBJ1-1, with 10 positions matching TRBD1. Germline V gene sequence: CDR1 LNHDA, CDR2 SQIVND (reference sequence). J gave up 2 bases and V 4 bases, and 4 bases lay outside the gene matches. The CDR3 totals 15 residues. CDR3 DNA sequence: TGTGCCAGTAGTACCTCGACAGGGGGCAACACTGAAGCTTTCTTT. It translates to CASSTSTGGNTEAFF.

The V gene is TRBV7-3, the J gene TRBJ2-3; 11 bases align to TRBD2. Germline V CDR1 and CDR2: SGHTA, FQGTGA. The V gene end was trimmed by 5 bases and the J gene end by 6 bases; junction bases not matched to a gene: 4. The CDR3 is 14 residues long. This CDR3 is CASSALAGDDTQYF. CDR3 DNA sequence: TGTGCCAGCAGCGCACTAGCGGGGGATGATACGCAGTATTTT. Variable domain in full (rest from reference TRBV7-3 and TRBJ2-3): GAGVSQTPSNKVTEKGKYVELRCDPISGHTALYWYRQSLGQGPEFLIYFQGTGAADDSGLPNDRFFAVRPEGSVSTLKIQRTERGDSAVYLCASSALAGDDTQYFGPGTRLTVL.

The chain uses TRBV5-1 and TRBJ2-2; D gene unclear. CDR1 and CDR2 (germline): SGHRS, YFSETQ. CDR3 length: 15 amino acids. Between the trimmed V and J ends, which lost 2 bases and 0 bases, there was a span of 8 bases. For the CDR3, the DNA is TGCGCCAGCAGCTTTACCAGGACGAACACCGGGGAGCTGTTTTTT. Translation gives CASSFTRTNTGELFF.

The chain has TRBV6-1 and TRBJ2-5, with unresolved D. Per the germline V gene, CDR1 is MNHNS and CDR2 is SASEGT. V lost 3 bases to trimming and J lost 9 bases, with 11 bases between them. The CDR3 is 12 amino acids. In DNA, the CDR3 is TGTGCCAGCAGTGAGTCGATGCTGGCCCAGTACTTC. This sequence encodes CASSESMLAQYF.

This clone appeared a single time. The rearrangement uses TRBV5-8 and TRBJ2-5; D may correspond to TRBD1 or TRBD2 (5 bases each). Looked up from germline, CDR1 is SGHTS and CDR2 is YDEGEE. The CDR3 consists of 12 residues. The V end was cut by 5 bases, the J end by 4 bases, with 9 bases between. The CDR3 DNA sequence: TGTGCCAGCAGGGGGACCACAGAGACCCAGTACTTC. Translating it yields CASRGTTETQYF.

This sequence joins TRBV13 and TRBJ2-3; 10 bases align to TRBD2. The CDR3 is 15 residues long. Germline V lookup: CDR1 PRHDT, CDR2 FYEKMQ (reference sequence). Trimming took 6 bases from V and 1 from J; bases not matched to a gene: 4. The CDR3 DNA reads as TGTGCCAGCAGGCCCGGGACTAGCGGCACAGATACGCAGTATTTT. Its translation: CASRPGTSGTDTQYF.

The rearrangement links TRBV19 to TRBJ2-2; D is possibly TRBD2 (6 bases). CDR3 length: 16 amino acids. V lost 3 bases, J lost 0 bases, and 11 bases lay in between. CDR1 is LNHDA and CDR2 is SQIVND in the germline V gene (reference sequence). In nucleotides, the CDR3 is TGTGCCAGTAGTATGCCTGGCGGGGCGAACACCGGGGAGCTGTTTTTT. This encodes CASSMPGGANTGELFF.

The chain carries TRBV11-2 and TRBJ2-3; 8 positions match TRBD2. CDR3 length: 17 amino acids. V was pared by 2 bases and J by 1 base, with 8 bases of the junction left unmatched. Germline values: CDR1 SGHAT, CDR2 FQNNGV. The CDR3 DNA is TGTGCCAGCAGCTTAAGCGGTCCAGCGGGGGGCACAGATACGCAGTATTTT. The encoded protein is CASSLSGPAGGTDTQYF.

The chain combines TRBV4-2 with TRBJ1-2; no clear D. CDR1 is LGHNA and CDR2 is YNFKEQ in the germline V gene. V lost 0 bases to trimming and J lost 11 bases, with 28 bases between them. CDR3 length equals 18 residues. CDR3 sequence reads: CASSQDAGNFWVQRGYTF. CDR3 in DNA: TGTGCCAGCAGCCAAGATGCTGGAAATTTCTGGGTCCAAAGAGGGTACACCTTC.

The chain combines TRBV7-6 with TRBJ2-7; the D is unclear. V dropped 5 bases and J dropped 2 bases, with 10 bases sitting between them. CDR1 and CDR2 from the germline V gene are SGHVS and FNYEAQ. The CDR3 is made up of 13 amino acids. The CDR3 region is CASSPATAYEQYF. CDR3 in DNA: TGTGCCAGCAGCCCGGCCACGGCCTACGAGCAGTACTTC.